This T cell receptor beta chain came from a study of T cells in Graves' hyperthyroidism and ophthalmopathy. Whole-study context: Initial diagnosis, before any treatment, was when peripheral blood was collected.

Findings of the study overall: The majority of expanded thyroid clonotypes above 0.001 also appeared in blood.

Pregnant or lactating patients were excluded, as were those with uncontrolled infection or other autoimmune disease. This clonotype was detected once. Its target is not known. TCR beta CDR3 regions were amplified from RNA transcripts. The study used the HTBI primer set for a first-round RT-PCR of the TCR CDR3. TCRdb processed the multiplex PCR reads anew with MiXCR; each CDR3 protein has one entry. This sample has 250,000 to 300,000 distinct CDR3 sequences, with about 14% found just once. The clonotype was recovered from a young woman with Graves' hyperthyroidism that later progressed to Graves' ophthalmopathy. Sequences were obtained from blood.

The CDR3 sequence is CASSLEGEGYEQYF. Written as DNA, the CDR3 is TGTGCCAGCAGTTTGGAAGGGGAAGGCTACGAGCAGTACTTC. The V gene is TRBV12-3 or TRBV12-4, the J gene TRBJ2-7, with a possible D match to TRBD1 (5 bases). With 3 bases removed from V and 3 bases from J, the gap between germline ends came to 12 bases. The CDR3 length is 14 residues.